Presented here are 25 T cell receptor beta chains from one specimen sequenced in a study of blood T cell repertoires in COVID-19. Libraries were prepared by immunoSEQ multiplex PCR; TCRdb keeps only in-frame clonotypes and omits some of them. Of around 19,000 clones listed, around 90% were seen once; the top ten hold about 7.9%. The sample taken for sequencing was peripheral blood. The receptors derive from a man in his 70s with active COVID-19.

This CDR3 is CASKGVAAFF. The CDR3 region has the DNA TGTGCCAGTAAAGGGGTAGCTGCTTTCTTT. This chain connects TRBV19 to TRBJ1-1; a weak D match, TRBD1 (5 bases). V was trimmed by 7 bases and J by 11 bases, leaving 11 bases between them. Germline V gives CDR1 LNHDA, CDR2 SQIVND (reference sequence). The CDR3 is 10 residues long.

For the CDR3, the DNA is TGTGCCAGCAGCTTAACAGGGCGCCCCTACGAGCAGTACTTC. Amino acids: CASSLTGRPYEQYF. The chain is built from TRBV7-2 and TRBJ2-7; TRBD1 might be the D (6 bases). V was cut by 2 bases and J by 2 bases, with 10 bases left in between. The CDR3 extends over 14 amino acids. The germline CDR1 and CDR2 sequences are SGHTA and FQGNSA.

This chain joins TRBV7-6 and TRBJ2-7; TRBD2 matches 9 bases. V gave up 1 base and J gave up 0 bases; unmatched junction bases: 1. The CDR3 consists of 15 residues. Germline CDR1 reads SGHVS; CDR2 reads FNYEAQ. CDR3 sequence (DNA): TGTGCCAGCAGCTTAGTTAGCGGGAGCTCCTACGAGCAGTACTTC. Its protein is CASSLVSGSSYEQYF.

The CDR3 sequence is CASRQPGQKTPLHF. The CDR3 nucleotides are TGTGCCAGCAGGCAACCGGGACAGAAGACACCCCTCCACTTT. The rearrangement uses TRBV3-1 (or the pseudogene TRBV3-2) and TRBJ1-6, with 7 bases that match TRBD1. This CDR3 has 14 residues. The germline CDR1 and CDR2 sequences are LGHDT and YNNKEL (reference sequence). After removal of 6 bases from V and 11 bases from J, the junction contained 10 bases not matched to a gene.

Here the CDR3 DNA reads TGTGCCTGGAGTCCAGTGGGACTAGCTGCGAATGAGCAGTTCTTC. It is translated as CAWSPVGLAANEQFF. This chain links TRBV30 with TRBJ2-1; 9 nucleotides line up with TRBD2. The CDR3 runs 15 residues. V was clipped by 2 bases and J by 7 bases; unmatched bases: 9. The germline V gene encodes CDR1 GTSNPN and CDR2 SVGIG (reference sequence).

The chain combines TRBV11-3 with TRBJ2-7; D may be TRBD2 (6 bases). Trimming removed 3 bases from V and 3 bases from J, with 9 bases in between. The CDR3 is made up of 13 amino acids. Looked up from germline, CDR1 is SGHNT and CDR2 is YENEEA. This chain's CDR3 is CASSFGGNYEQYF. CDR3 nucleotide sequence: TGTGCCAGCAGCTTCGGCGGGAACTACGAGCAGTACTTC.

This chain links TRBV5-1 with TRBJ2-5; 8 bases fit TRBD1. Germline loops: CDR1 SGHRS, CDR2 YFSETQ. The CDR3 contains 14 residues. Germline trimming cut 1 base from V and 3 bases from J; bases unmatched to any gene: 2. CDR3 sequence reads: CASSLQDREETQYF. The CDR3 coding sequence is TGCGCCAGCAGCTTGCAGGACAGGGAAGAGACCCAGTACTTC.

The V gene is TRBV5-1, the J gene TRBJ2-7, with D tentatively TRBD2 (5 bases). The CDR3 is made up of 15 amino acids. Germline V gene lookup returns CDR1 SGHRS and CDR2 YFSETQ. With 0 bases removed from V and 7 bases from J, the gap between germline ends came to 17 bases. The CDR3 DNA reads TGCGCCAGCAGCTTGGAATCAGGAGGACTTCTAGAGCAGTACTTC. Translated, it gives CASSLESGGLLEQYF.

The chain recombines TRBV19 with TRBJ1-1, with D perhaps TRBD1 (6 bases). This CDR3 comprises 14 residues. V was cut by 4 bases and J by 7 bases, with 16 bases left in between. CDR1 and CDR2 (germline): LNHDA, SQIVND (reference sequence). The CDR3 sequence is CASSTSGGWSEAFF. In DNA, the CDR3 is TGTGCCAGTAGTACCTCGGGGGGCTGGAGTGAAGCTTTCTTT.

This clone occurred once. This chain links TRBV4-1 with TRBJ2-5, with D possibly being TRBD2 (7 bases). The CDR3 sequence is 16 residues long. V lost 4 bases, J lost 2 bases, and 17 bases lay in between. Germline assignment: CDR1 MGHRA and CDR2 YSYEKL. In DNA form, the CDR3 reads TGCGCCAGCAGCCGCCTCGGGGCGGGGGCTCAAGAGACCCAGTACTTC. Its protein product is CASSRLGAGAQETQYF.

The rearrangement uses TRBV6-6 and TRBJ2-2; no clear D gene. V lost 2 bases and J lost 7, with 11 bases in between. The CDR3 extends over 14 amino acids. Germline assignment: CDR1 MNHNY and CDR2 SVGAGI (reference sequence). CDR3 sequence (DNA): TGTGCCAGCAGTTACGGCCGCAGAAGCGGGGAGCTGTTTTTT. Its protein product is CASSYGRRSGELFF.

This rearrangement joins TRBV7-2 to TRBJ2-3; 15 bases map to TRBD2. V shed 5 bases and J 13 bases; nucleotides not matched to a gene: 10. CDR3 size: 15 residues. Germline CDR1 reads SGHTA; CDR2 reads FQGNSA. The CDR3 loop is CASSRTSGGDTRKYF. CDR3 in DNA: TGTGCCAGCAGCAGGACTAGCGGGGGGGACACACGCAAGTATTTT.

The chain recombines TRBV5-3 with TRBJ2-1; D unclear. TRBV5-3 is annotated as an ORF whose role is uncertain. There are 15 residues in the CDR3. V gave up 4 bases and J gave up 0 bases, with 11 bases separating them. The CDR3 protein is CARSPDSSSYNEQFF. The CDR3, as DNA: TGTGCCAGAAGCCCAGACTCTAGCTCCTACAATGAGCAGTTCTTC.

The rearrangement joins TRBV6-2 or TRBV6-3 to TRBJ2-7; tentative D call: TRBD2 (6 bases). The germline V gene encodes CDR1 MNHEY and CDR2 SVGEGT. This CDR3 region has 14 residues. V was trimmed by 2 bases and J by 2 bases, leaving 10 bases between them. CDR3 protein: CASSYGGTPYEQYF. CDR3 in DNA: TGTGCCAGCAGTTACGGGGGGACCCCCTACGAGCAGTACTTC.

The chain combines TRBV19 with TRBJ2-5, with 7 bases matching TRBD1. Unmatched junction bases numbered 1, after V lost 9 bases and J lost 3 bases. The CDR3 extends over 11 amino acids. Germline V gene sequence: CDR1 LNHDA, CDR2 SQIVND (reference sequence). The CDR3 DNA is TGTGCCAGCACAGGGGAAGAGACCCAGTACTTC. Amino acid sequence: CASTGEETQYF.

The J gene is TRBJ2-5, the V gene TRBV5-1, with TRBD1 matching 8 bases. V trimming: 4 bases; J trimming: 5 bases; junction bases outside the gene matches: 7. The CDR3 loop spans 14 amino acids. Germline lookup yields CDR1 SGHRS and CDR2 YFSETQ. In DNA, the CDR3 is TGCGCCAGCAGCGTGGGACAGGACAAGGAGACCCAGTACTTC. Protein product: CASSVGQDKETQYF. The entire variable domain, with the rest obtained from reference TRBV5-1 and TRBJ2-5, is as follows: KAGVTQTPRYLIKTRGQQVTLSCSPISGHRSVSWYQQTPGQGLQFLFEYFSETQRNKGNFPGRFSGRQFSNSRSEMNVSTLELGDSALYLCASSVGQDKETQYFGPGTRLLVL.

The chain is built from TRBV3-1 (or the pseudogene TRBV3-2) and TRBJ1-2; 8 nucleotides agree with TRBD1. V shed 4 bases and J 5 bases; nucleotides not matched to a gene: 3. The CDR3 consists of 13 residues. The V gene's germline CDR1 is LGHDT and CDR2 YNNKEL (reference sequence). The CDR3 here is CASSPGQGYGYTF. The CDR3 nucleotides are TGTGCCAGCAGCCCCGGACAGGGTTATGGCTACACCTTC.

The genes are TRBV7-9 and TRBJ1-3; D remains unclear. V lost 5 bases, J lost 7 bases, and 15 bases lay in between. Germline V gives CDR1 SEHNR, CDR2 FQNEAQ (reference sequence). There are 14 residues in the CDR3. In DNA, the CDR3 is TGTGCCAGCAGCCCCCGATCTGAGAGGAACACCATATATTTT. Translated: CASSPRSERNTIYF.

The chain is built from TRBV5-4 and TRBJ2-1; TRBD2 aligns across 8 bases. V lost 0 bases to trimming and J lost 7 bases; unmatched junction nucleotides: 6. Germline CDR1 is SGHNT and CDR2 is YYREEE (reference sequence). The CDR3 sequence is 15 residues long. CDR3 region: CASSLGAGVSNEQFF. The CDR3 DNA follows: TGTGCCAGCAGCTTGGGAGCGGGAGTGTCAAATGAGCAGTTCTTC.

The CDR3 DNA reads as TGCGCCAGCAGCTTAGTAGGGGGCGCGAATATAAATGAGCAGTTCTTC. Amino acids: CASSLVGGANINEQFF. The rearrangement joins TRBV5-1 to TRBJ2-1; TRBD1 agrees at 7 bases. J lost 7 bases, V lost 2 bases, and 12 bases had no gene match. This CDR3 comprises 16 residues. Germline CDR1 SGHRS, CDR2 YFSETQ.

This chain joins TRBV16 and TRBJ2-7, with D possibly matching TRBD1 (5 bases). CDR3 size: 14 residues. The germline CDR1 and CDR2 sequences are KGHSY and FQNENV. V was clipped by 3 bases and J by 2 bases, with 11 bases between them. CDR3 amino acids: CASSQMTVTYEQYF. As DNA, the CDR3 is TGTGCCAGCAGCCAGATGACAGTAACCTACGAGCAGTACTTC.

V is TRBV7-3 and J is TRBJ1-3, with 7 positions matching TRBD1. The CDR3 length is 15 residues. V was clipped by 4 bases and J by 4 bases; unmatched bases: 7. CDR1 is SGHTA and CDR2 is FQGTGA in the germline V gene. As DNA, the CDR3 is TGTGCCAGCAGCTCACAGGGGTTGTTAGGAAACACCATATATTTT. It codes for CASSSQGLLGNTIYF. Combining the CDR3 with reference TRBV7-3 and TRBJ1-3 gives the whole variable domain GAGVSQTPSNKVTEKGKYVELRCDPISGHTALYWYRQSLGQGPEFLIYFQGTGAADDSGLPNDRFFAVRPEGSVSTLKIQRTERGDSAVYLCASSSQGLLGNTIYFGEGSWLTVV.

This clone appeared once. The gene calls are TRBV4-1 and TRBJ1-1; the D is unclear. CDR1 MGHRA and CDR2 YSYEKL come from the germline V gene. V lost 6 bases and J lost 0, with 17 bases in between. This CDR3 spans 16 amino acids. CDR3 bases: TGCGCCAGCAGGTCCCCGGGGAGGAAAATGAACACTGAAGCTTTCTTT. It is translated as CASRSPGRKMNTEAFF.

The rearrangement links TRBV7-6 to TRBJ2-2; 9 nucleotides agree with TRBD1. This CDR3 spans 15 amino acids. Germline CDR1 and CDR2: SGHVS and FNYEAQ. Losses at the gene ends were 8 bases for V and 3 bases for J; bases not matched to a gene: 7. CDR3 protein: CASRSGQGYTGELFF. The CDR3 coding sequence is TGTGCCAGCCGCTCGGGACAGGGATACACCGGGGAGCTGTTTTTT.

The V gene is TRBV6-5, the J gene TRBJ1-4; a possible D gene is TRBD1 (5 bases). V dropped 6 bases and J dropped 4 bases, with 12 bases sitting between them. The CDR3 runs to 14 residues. The germline CDR1 and CDR2 sequences are MNHEY and SVGAGI. This CDR3 reads CASSPGLINEKLFF. In DNA, the CDR3 is TGTGCCAGCAGCCCGGGACTGATTAATGAAAAACTGTTTTTT.